The clone carrying this TCR beta chain was seen once. These data are taken from a study of blood T cell repertoires in COVID-19. Study-wide context: Collection of acute and convalescent COVID-19 samples took place in the United States, Italy and Spain. T cells, B-cell-depleted T cells, or PBMCs supplied cDNA or gDNA.

Germline lookup yields CDR1 SEHNR and CDR2 FQNEAQ (reference sequence). V was clipped by 5 bases and J by 8 bases; unmatched bases: 10. The CDR3 consists of 15 residues. Libraries were prepared by immunoSEQ multiplex PCR; TCRdb keeps only in-frame clonotypes and omits some of them. The table lists 250,000 to 350,000 clones, approximately 90% of them singletons. V and J are TRBV7-9 and TRBJ1-4; 8 positions agree with TRBD1. The sequence derives from a man aged 25-45 years with acute or convalescent COVID-19. Sequencing used peripheral blood. CDR3 sequence (DNA): TGTGCCAGCAGCGTGGCAGGGGGCGCGGAAGAAAAACTGTTTTTT. It yields the protein CASSVAGGAEEKLFF.